These 28 T cell receptor beta chains came from one sample sequenced in a study of OX40 agonist ivuxolimab in advanced cancers. The library came from the immunoSEQ multiplex PCR assay. The clones in this table, taken by TCRdb from immuneACCESS, are in-frame only. Not every clone is retained; where verified, under half of the shortfall comes from an unresolved V gene, and the cause of the rest is unknown. The sample table holds 53,000 or so clones, of which approximately 84% were seen once. The ten largest make up roughly 13% of the sample. Sequencing was performed on CD4+ or CD8+ T cells sorted from blood, taken in a trial of the OX40 agonist ivuxolimab. Receptors originate from an adult with an advanced solid tumor such as melanoma, head and neck, liver or kidney cancer.

V gene TRBV7-3 combines with J gene TRBJ2-7, with TRBD2 matching over 12 bases. CDR1 is SGHTA, CDR2 FQGTGA, per germline. V shed 5 bases, J shed 5 bases, and the junction held 7 bases outside the gene matches. This CDR3 contains 15 residues. This chain's CDR3 is CASSPTSGRFHEQYF. The CDR3 DNA is TGTGCCAGCAGCCCCACTAGCGGGAGGTTTCACGAGCAGTACTTC.

This chain connects TRBV6-1 to TRBJ1-2; a weak D match, TRBD1 (5 bases). V lost 5 bases and J lost 0, with 13 bases in between. CDR1 is MNHNS, CDR2 SASEGT, per germline. The CDR3 extends over 15 amino acids. The CDR3 loop reads CASSLTGTTNYGYTF. CDR3 sequence (DNA): TGTGCCAGCAGTTTAACAGGCACGACTAACTATGGCTACACCTTC.

This chain uses TRBV2 with TRBJ1-3; TRBD1 matches 11 bases. The junction had 3 bases not matched to a gene; V was cut back by 5 bases and J by 0 bases. From germline, CDR1 is SNHLY and CDR2 FYNNEI. The CDR3 is 16 residues long. In DNA form, the CDR3 reads TGTGCCAGCAGTAGGACAGGGGGCGTCTCTGGAAACACCATATATTTT. Translated, it gives CASSRTGGVSGNTIYF.

This clone was recorded a few times. The gene calls are TRBV6-1 and TRBJ2-7, with D uncertain. This CDR3 has 15 amino acids. Trimming removed 1 base from V and 3 bases from J, with 13 bases in between. CDR1 is MNHNS and CDR2 is SASEGT in the germline V gene. DNA of the CDR3: TGTGCCAGCAGTGAAGTCGACTCTACTTTCTACGAGCAGTACTTC. Translated, it gives CASSEVDSTFYEQYF.

This rearrangement joins TRBV30 to TRBJ2-3; 11 nucleotides align to TRBD2. Trimming cost V 2 bases and J 5 bases; bases outside gene matches: 9. CDR1 is GTSNPN, CDR2 SVGIG, per germline (reference sequence). CDR3 size: 16 residues. The CDR3: CAWSPGLAAGGDTQYF. The DNA for the CDR3 is TGTGCCTGGAGTCCGGGACTAGCGGCAGGAGGAGATACGCAGTATTTT.

The chain has TRBV30 and TRBJ1-5; D is ambiguous. CDR1 is GTSNPN and CDR2 is SVGIG in the germline V gene (reference sequence). Trimming cost V 1 base and J 4 bases, with 8 bases left between them. The CDR3 has 13 amino acids. CDR3 DNA: TGTGCCTGGAGTGGGGTGGGTAATCAGCCCCAGCATTTT. Translation: CAWSGVGNQPQHF.

The table lists this clone with a count of one. The chain joins TRBV5-1 to TRBJ2-7, with D possibly matching TRBD2 (5 bases). CDR1 is SGHRS, CDR2 YFSETQ, per germline. This CDR3 comprises 15 residues. V lost 0 bases and J 2 bases, leaving 12 bases between the germline ends. The CDR3 sequence is CASSLVEAGTYEQYF. CDR3 coding DNA: TGCGCCAGCAGCTTGGTGGAGGCTGGAACCTACGAGCAGTACTTC.

This chain joins TRBV28 and TRBJ1-5; 8 bases are a match to TRBD1. CDR1 is MDHEN and CDR2 is SYDVKM in the germline V gene. The CDR3 runs 18 residues. With 6 bases clipped from V and 0 bases from J, the junction kept 13 bases outside the gene matches. The DNA for the CDR3 is TGTGCCAGCAGACCGGACAGGGAGCTATTTTTTAGCAATCAGCCCCAGCATTTT. Translating it yields CASRPDRELFFSNQPQHF.

The genes are TRBV6-5 and TRBJ1-1; D gene ambiguous. Germline assignment: CDR1 MNHEY and CDR2 SVGAGI. Between the trimmed V and J ends, which lost 2 bases and 3 bases, there was a span of 4 bases. The CDR3 covers 12 residues. The CDR3 DNA reads TGTGCCAGCAGTTACGGGGACACTGAAGCTTTCTTT. Translating gives CASSYGDTEAFF.

The chain joins TRBV7-3 to TRBJ2-2; 7 bases align to TRBD1. Germline CDR1 reads SGHTA; CDR2 reads FQGTGA. The CDR3 length is 15 residues. J lost 5 bases, V lost 5 bases, and 8 bases had no gene match. The CDR3 protein is CASSQTGVGTGELFF. In DNA, the CDR3 is TGTGCCAGCAGCCAAACAGGGGTTGGGACCGGGGAGCTGTTTTTT.

J is TRBJ2-3 and V is TRBV9, with D uncertain. The V and J ends lost 4 bases and 1 base respectively, with 4 bases between them. Per germline, CDR1 SGDLS and CDR2 YYNGEE. The CDR3 covers 12 residues. The CDR3 loop reads CASSPRTDTQYF. CDR3 nucleotide sequence: TGTGCCAGCAGCCCCCGCACAGATACGCAGTATTTT.

J is TRBJ2-3 and V is TRBV25-1; tentative D call: TRBD2 (6 bases). Germline lookup yields CDR1 MGHDK and CDR2 SYGVNS. V was cut by 4 bases and J by 0 bases, with 17 bases left in between. This CDR3 has 17 residues. Here the CDR3 DNA reads TGTGCCAGCAGTGGGAATCGAGCGGGTATTAGCACAGATACGCAGTATTTT. It yields the protein CASSGNRAGISTDTQYF.

Worth noting for this clone: A read error may account for a junction end that differs from germline. The CDR3 coding sequence is TGCGCCAGCAGCTTGGCCGGTGGGGTGGGTATCTTC. This sequence encodes CASSLAGGVGIF. V and J are TRBV5-1 and TRBJ2-1; D gene unclear. Germline V gives CDR1 SGHRS, CDR2 YFSETQ. The CDR3 totals 12 residues.

Written as DNA, the CDR3 is TGTGCCAGCAGTTTATGGGCTAGCGGGAGGATAACCTACGAGCAGTACTTC. It yields the protein CASSLWASGRITYEQYF. V usage is TRBV28 and J usage is TRBJ2-7; 11 bases are a match to TRBD2. Germline V gene sequence: CDR1 MDHEN, CDR2 SYDVKM. V trimming: 0 bases; J trimming: 2 bases; junction bases outside the gene matches: 6. This CDR3 has 17 residues.

V is TRBV20-1 and J is TRBJ1-1; no clear D. Trimming took 1 base from V and 6 from J, leaving 6 bases between them. The germline V gene has CDR1 DFQATT and CDR2 SNEGSKA (reference sequence). The length of the CDR3 is 11 residues. Here the CDR3 DNA reads TGCAGTGCTAGAGGTGGTTCTGAAGCTTTCTTT. This codes for CSARGGSEAFF.

This rearrangement joins TRBV6-1 to TRBJ1-2; D ambiguous. Trimming left V 5 bases short and J 2 bases short, with 12 bases between. CDR1 and CDR2 (germline): MNHNS, SASEGT. CDR3 length: 14 residues. CDR3 coding DNA: TGTGCCAGCAGTCCGGGTCGTCGGAACTATGGCTACACCTTC. Encoded protein: CASSPGRRNYGYTF.

The genes are TRBV12-5 and TRBJ2-2, with D tentatively TRBD2 (5 bases). The CDR3 extends over 18 amino acids. The ends were cut back, 2 bases at V and 6 bases at J, with 22 bases in the middle. The germline gives CDR1 LGHNT, CDR2 FRNRAP. CDR3 coding DNA: TGTGCTAGTGGTTTGAGGGTGCCCCGAATGAGTAGCGCCGGGGAGCTGTTTTTT. It codes for CASGLRVPRMSSAGELFF.

V usage is TRBV7-9 and J usage is TRBJ2-1; 12 bases map to TRBD1. V gave up 3 bases and J gave up 8 bases; unmatched junction bases: 8. Germline assignment: CDR1 SEHNR and CDR2 FQNEAQ (reference sequence). This CDR3 has 16 residues. CDR3 amino acids: CASSLYRDRGLYEQFF. CDR3 nucleotides: TGTGCCAGCAGCTTGTACCGGGACAGGGGGCTGTATGAGCAGTTCTTC.

This clone occurred once. This rearrangement joins TRBV5-1 to TRBJ2-2; 13 bases fit TRBD2. V shed 3 bases and J 4 bases; nucleotides not matched to a gene: 3. CDR1 and CDR2 (germline): SGHRS, YFSETQ. This CDR3 is built from 16 residues. CDR3 loop: CASSSWTSGGTGELFF. CDR3 coding DNA: TGCGCCAGCAGCTCATGGACTAGCGGGGGCACCGGGGAGCTGTTTTTT. The full variable domain, rest sourced from reference TRBV5-1 and TRBJ2-2, is KAGVTQTPRYLIKTRGQQVTLSCSPISGHRSVSWYQQTPGQGLQFLFEYFSETQRNKGNFPGRFSGRQFSNSRSEMNVSTLELGDSALYLCASSSWTSGGTGELFFGEGSRLTVL.

The rearrangement links TRBV4-1 to TRBJ1-3; 8 positions agree with TRBD1. Germline lookup yields CDR1 MGHRA and CDR2 YSYEKL. This CDR3 spans 16 amino acids. With V trimmed by 1 base and J by 4 bases, 6 bases remained unmatched. The CDR3 loop is CASSQADRGFGNTIYF. The CDR3, as DNA: TGCGCCAGCAGCCAAGCCGACAGGGGCTTCGGAAACACCATATATTTT.

The CDR3 here is CASSLELNEQFF. DNA for the CDR3: TGCGCCAGCAGCTTGGAACTTAATGAGCAGTTCTTC. The chain links TRBV5-1 to TRBJ2-1; D is unclear. Trimming left V 0 bases short and J 7 bases short, with 5 bases between. Germline V CDR1 and CDR2: SGHRS, YFSETQ. The CDR3 consists of 12 residues.

The chain joins TRBV5-1 to TRBJ2-7; 7 bases agree with TRBD1. In germline, CDR1 is SGHRS, CDR2 YFSETQ. The CDR3 contains 14 residues. The ends lost 3 bases at V and 7 bases at J; junction bases unmatched: 10. CDR3 DNA: TGCGCCAGCAGCTCGCCTGACAGGGCGAGAGAGCAGTACTTC. This codes for CASSSPDRAREQYF.

The chain joins TRBV2 to TRBJ2-2, with TRBD2 as a possible D gene (6 bases). V lost 5 bases and J lost 7, with 14 bases in between. The CDR3 extends over 14 amino acids. Germline lookup yields CDR1 SNHLY and CDR2 FYNNEI. CDR3 nucleotide sequence: TGTGCCAGCAGTCGTGGGAGGAGTGACGGGGAGCTGTTTTTT. Translation: CASSRGRSDGELFF.

The chain combines TRBV15 with TRBJ2-2; tentative D call: TRBD2 (6 bases). Trimming shortened V by 0 bases and J by 4 bases, and 18 bases separated the two germline ends. CDR1 and CDR2 (germline): LNHNV, YYDKDF (reference sequence). The CDR3 extends over 18 amino acids. CDR3 coding DNA: TGTGCCACCAGCAGAGATCATCTGCGGGAAGGGATCACCGGGGAGCTGTTTTTT. This encodes CATSRDHLREGITGELFF. Drawing the rest from reference TRBV15 and TRBJ2-2, the complete variable domain is DAMVIQNPRYQVTQFGKPVTLSCSQTLNHNVMYWYQQKSSQAPKLLFHYYDKDFNNEADTPDNFQSRRPNTSFCFLDIRSPGLGDTAMYLCATSRDHLREGITGELFFGEGSRLTVL.

The CDR3 DNA reads TGTGCCAGTAGCAAGCCCGGGACATCTAGCAATCAGCCCCAGCATTTT. Amino acids: CASSKPGTSSNQPQHF. The V gene is TRBV19, the J gene TRBJ1-5; D is perhaps TRBD1 (6 bases). The CDR3 is 16 amino acids. Germline lookup yields CDR1 LNHDA and CDR2 SQIVND (reference sequence). V lost 6 bases to trimming and J lost 0 bases, with 15 bases between them.

The chain links TRBV6-5 to TRBJ1-2; weak D call: TRBD1 (5 bases). Germline V gene data show CDR1 as MNHEY and CDR2 as SVGAGI. The CDR3 runs 14 residues. V lost 2 bases, J lost 5 bases, and 12 bases lay in between. The CDR3 region is CASSYGPGMYGYTF. The CDR3 DNA reads TGTGCCAGCAGTTACGGTCCAGGGATGTATGGCTACACCTTC.

The genes are TRBV11-2 and TRBJ2-2; tentatively, D is TRBD1 (6 bases). The length of the CDR3 is 17 residues. The V and J ends lost 1 base and 1 base respectively, with 13 bases between them. Per germline, CDR1 SGHAT and CDR2 FQNNGV. The CDR3 DNA sequence: TGTGCCAGCAGCTTAGTAGGATCGACAGGGAACACCGGGGAGCTGTTTTTT. It translates to CASSLVGSTGNTGELFF.

The genes are TRBV20-1 and TRBJ1-2, with D uncertain. The CDR3 totals 11 residues. Germline CDR1 reads DFQATT; CDR2 reads SNEGSKA (reference sequence). V was trimmed by 3 bases and J by 0 bases, leaving 2 bases between them. CDR3 region: CSASTNYGYTF. As DNA, the CDR3 is TGCAGTGCTAGTACTAACTATGGCTACACCTTC.